Each of the 24 T cell receptor beta chains below was sequenced from the same sample in a study of cytomegalovirus exposure and HLA in healthy donors. PCR involved 60 Vbeta and 13 Jbeta primers. The protocol was immunoSEQ multiplex PCR, while the TCRdb copy is restricted to in-frame clones and leaves out a portion. This sample has 130,000 to 150,000 clones, with 75% to 80% found just once. Sequenced input: PBMCs. The source of these receptors is a woman aged 25 to 45 in good health and CMV-seronegative.

This CDR3 reads CASNMGHEYTEAFF. The CDR3 region has the DNA TGTGCCAGCAACATGGGGCATGAGTACACTGAAGCTTTCTTT. The J gene is TRBJ1-1, the V gene TRBV2; tentatively, D is TRBD1 (5 bases). The V end was cut by 7 bases, the J end by 3 bases, with 15 bases between. The CDR3 spans 14 residues. In germline, CDR1 is SNHLY, CDR2 FYNNEI.

The gene calls are TRBV5-4 and TRBJ2-3; the D gene is possibly TRBD1 (5 bases). The CDR3 totals 16 residues. Germline lookup yields CDR1 SGHNT and CDR2 YYREEE (reference sequence). The V gene lost 4 bases and the J gene lost 1 base, with 16 bases spanning the gap. The CDR3 loop reads CASSSRVLGGTDTQYF. The CDR3 nucleotides are TGTGCCAGCAGCAGCAGGGTTTTAGGGGGCACAGATACGCAGTATTTT. Based on the CDR3 plus reference TRBV5-4 and TRBJ2-3, the full variable domain is ETGVTQSPTHLIKTRGQQVTLRCSSQSGHNTVSWYQQALGQGPQFIFQYYREEENGRGNFPPRFSGLQFPNYSSELNVNALELDDSALYLCASSSRVLGGTDTQYFGPGTRLTVL.

CDR3 in amino acids: CASHLRGAGNTEAFF. CDR3 bases: TGTGCCAGCCACCTCCGGGGGGCGGGGAACACTGAAGCTTTCTTT. The gene calls are TRBV6-1 and TRBJ1-1; possibly TRBD1 for D (6 bases). V shed 8 bases and J shed 1 base, with 17 bases lying between them. The CDR3 covers 15 residues. Germline loops: CDR1 MNHNS, CDR2 SASEGT.

V is TRBV7-8 and J is TRBJ1-6; possibly TRBD1 for D (6 bases). The V and J ends lost 1 base and 9 bases respectively, with 10 bases between them. Germline CDR1 is SGHVS and CDR2 is FQNEAQ. The CDR3 has 14 residues. In DNA form, the CDR3 reads TGTGCCAGCAGCTTAGGGAGGGGGGGTTCACCCCTCCACTTT. It is translated as CASSLGRGGSPLHF.

This clone turned up a few times. CDR3 nucleotide sequence: TGTGCCAGCAGCTCCCCGGACAGGCTAAACTATGGCTACACCTTC. Amino acids: CASSSPDRLNYGYTF. The chain carries TRBV5-6 and TRBJ1-2, with 7 bases lining up with TRBD1. CDR1 and CDR2 (germline): SGHDT, YYEEEE. The V segment lost 3 bases and the J segment 2 bases; nucleotides outside the gene matches: 7. This CDR3 contains 15 residues. Filled out from reference TRBV5-6 and TRBJ1-2, the complete variable domain reads DAGVTQSPTHLIKTRGQQVTLRCSPKSGHDTVSWYQQALGQGPQFIFQYYEEEERQRGNFPDRFSGHQFPNYSSELNVNALLLGDSALYLCASSSPDRLNYGYTFGSGTRLTVV.

The chain joins TRBV5-1 to TRBJ2-1; the match to TRBD2 covers 9 bases. Germline CDR1 and CDR2: SGHRS and YFSETQ. V was pared by 0 bases and J by 0 bases, with 7 bases of the junction left unmatched. The CDR3 spans 18 residues. CDR3 sequence (DNA): TGCGCCAGCAGCTTGGTGGCGGGGGGGGGATCCTCCTACAATGAGCAGTTCTTC. It yields the protein CASSLVAGGGSSYNEQFF.

V usage is TRBV2 and J usage is TRBJ1-4, with D tentatively TRBD1 (5 bases). The CDR3 sequence is 13 residues long. Trimming cost V 7 bases and J 6 bases, with 12 bases left between them. CDR1 and CDR2 from the germline V gene are SNHLY and FYNNEI. The CDR3 coding sequence is TGTGCCAGCAACGACAGCCCTGATGAAAAACTGTTTTTT. Encoded protein: CASNDSPDEKLFF.

Regarding this clone: The same CDR3 also results from other DNA sequences found in this sample. V gene TRBV5-6 combines with J gene TRBJ2-7; maybe TRBD1 (5 bases). The germline gives CDR1 SGHDT, CDR2 YYEEEE. The CDR3 contains 14 residues. V gave up 2 bases and J gave up 4 bases, with 13 bases separating them. CDR3 loop: CASSFRQGSYEQYF. CDR3 DNA: TGTGCCAGCAGCTTTCGGCAGGGTTCATACGAGCAGTACTTC. Drawing the rest from reference TRBV5-6 and TRBJ2-7, the complete variable domain is DAGVTQSPTHLIKTRGQQVTLRCSPKSGHDTVSWYQQALGQGPQFIFQYYEEEERQRGNFPDRFSGHQFPNYSSELNVNALLLGDSALYLCASSFRQGSYEQYFGPGTRLTVT.

This clone has a single count. V is TRBV18 and J is TRBJ2-1; TRBD1 matches at 7 bases. V shed 0 bases, J shed 3 bases, and the junction held 5 bases outside the gene matches. The CDR3 sequence is 16 residues long. Looked up from germline, CDR1 is KGHSH and CDR2 is LQKENI. This CDR3 is CASSPPGQVYYNEQFF. The DNA for the CDR3 is TGTGCCAGCTCACCACCCGGACAGGTTTACTACAATGAGCAGTTCTTC.

This sequence joins TRBV6-1 and TRBJ1-3; D remains ambiguous. Germline loops: CDR1 MNHNS, CDR2 SASEGT. The CDR3 consists of 14 residues. Trimming left V 7 bases short and J 2 bases short, with 12 bases between. CDR3 DNA sequence: TGTGCCAGCATTTACGAGCCGACTGGAAACACCATATATTTT. Protein: CASIYEPTGNTIYF.

V usage is TRBV28 and J usage is TRBJ2-6, with 7 bases fitting TRBD1. Trimming cost V 2 bases and J 3 bases; bases outside gene matches: 4. This CDR3 is 16 amino acids long. Germline V gives CDR1 MDHEN, CDR2 SYDVKM. The CDR3, as DNA: TGTGCCAGCAGTTTACACACAGGGGTTGGGGCCAACGTCCTGACTTTC. It specifies CASSLHTGVGANVLTF.

This chain uses TRBV5-1 with TRBJ2-7; weak D call: TRBD2 (6 bases). Germline-derived CDR1 and CDR2 are SGHRS and YFSETQ. CDR3 size: 17 residues. Trimming left V 2 bases short and J 6 bases short, with 24 bases between. This CDR3 reads CASSFGPLGGALGEQYF. The CDR3 coding sequence is TGCGCCAGCAGCTTTGGCCCCTTAGGCGGGGCGCTTGGCGAGCAGTACTTC. Supplemented by reference TRBV5-1 and TRBJ2-7, the full variable domain reads KAGVTQTPRYLIKTRGQQVTLSCSPISGHRSVSWYQQTPGQGLQFLFEYFSETQRNKGNFPGRFSGRQFSNSRSEMNVSTLELGDSALYLCASSFGPLGGALGEQYFGPGTRLTVT.

The chain carries TRBV2 and TRBJ2-5; TRBD1 might be the D (5 bases). With 2 bases removed from V and 3 bases from J, the gap between germline ends came to 10 bases. CDR1 and CDR2 (germline): SNHLY, FYNNEI. The CDR3 covers 14 residues. The CDR3 DNA reads TGTGCCAGCAGTGAACGGCAGGGCAAAGAGACCCAGTACTTC. It is translated as CASSERQGKETQYF.

The chain carries TRBV4-3 and TRBJ1-2; a weak D match, TRBD1 (6 bases). Germline loops: CDR1 LGHNA, CDR2 YSLEER. This CDR3 spans 16 amino acids. V shed 0 bases and J shed 3 bases, with 14 bases lying between them. CDR3 nucleotides: TGCGCCAGCAGCCAAGATGCGGGGGCCGAATACTATGGCTACACCTTC. Residues: CASSQDAGAEYYGYTF.

The chain recombines TRBV29-1 with TRBJ2-3; 13 bases line up with TRBD2. The V gene's germline CDR1 is SQVTM and CDR2 ANQGSEA. The ends lost 6 bases at V and 4 bases at J; junction bases unmatched: 4. The CDR3 has 14 amino acids. DNA for the CDR3: TGCAGCGTCGGACTAGCGGGGGCCTCAGATACGCAGTATTTT. Translated, it gives CSVGLAGASDTQYF.

This clone was detected only once. The chain employs TRBV6-5 and TRBJ1-6, with a weak D call TRBD1 (6 bases). The CDR3 is 14 amino acids. Trimming took off 2 bases at V and 8 bases at J, with 10 bases between the two ends. Per germline, CDR1 MNHEY and CDR2 SVGAGI. The CDR3 here is CASSYLGADSPLHF. In nucleotides, the CDR3 is TGTGCCAGCAGTTACCTGGGGGCGGATTCACCCCTCCACTTT.

There are a few counts of this clone. V is TRBV7-6 and J is TRBJ1-3; D unclear. Germline assignment: CDR1 SGHVS and CDR2 FNYEAQ. CDR3 size: 14 residues. Trimming stripped 0 bases from V and 7 bases from J, with 10 bases between. CDR3 in amino acids: CASSLAGEGNTIYF. DNA for the CDR3: TGTGCCAGCAGCTTAGCGGGAGAGGGCAACACCATATATTTT.

The V gene is TRBV15, the J gene TRBJ1-1; 7 positions match TRBD1. Unmatched junction bases numbered 9, after V lost 7 bases and J lost 4 bases. Per germline, CDR1 LNHNV and CDR2 YYDKDF (reference sequence). CDR3 size: 14 residues. The DNA of the CDR3 is TGTGCCACCACCCCGACAGGGCGTAGCACTGAAGCTTTCTTT. Its protein product is CATTPTGRSTEAFF. The full variable domain, with the rest looked up from reference TRBV15 and TRBJ1-1, is DAMVIQNPRYQVTQFGKPVTLSCSQTLNHNVMYWYQQKSSQAPKLLFHYYDKDFNNEADTPDNFQSRRPNTSFCFLDIRSPGLGDTAMYLCATTPTGRSTEAFFGQGTRLTVV.

V is TRBV9 and J is TRBJ1-2; D gene unclear. There are 15 residues in the CDR3. Germline CDR1 SGDLS, CDR2 YYNGEE. V was trimmed by 0 bases and J by 6 bases, leaving 15 bases between them. The CDR3 loop is CASSVGWGVGDGYTF. The CDR3 nucleotides are TGTGCCAGCAGCGTAGGTTGGGGAGTCGGCGATGGCTACACCTTC. Full variable domain (rest looked up from reference TRBV9 and TRBJ1-2): DSGVTQTPKHLITATGQRVTLRCSPRSGDLSVYWYQQSLDQGLQFLIQYYNGEERAKGNILERFSAQQFPDLHSELNLSSLELGDSALYFCASSVGWGVGDGYTFGSGTRLTVV.

The V gene is TRBV27, the J gene TRBJ1-2; the match to TRBD1 covers 7 bases. J lost 8 bases, V lost 10 bases, and 16 bases had no gene match. Per the germline V gene, CDR1 is MNHEY and CDR2 is SMNVEV (reference sequence). The CDR3 is made up of 14 amino acids. CDR3 sequence (DNA): TGTGCCACCCGGGACAGCGGAGAATTATCGGGCTACACCTTC. Its protein product is CATRDSGELSGYTF.

V is TRBV5-1 and J is TRBJ2-3, with a possible D match to TRBD2 (6 bases). Germline-derived CDR1 and CDR2 are SGHRS and YFSETQ. This CDR3 has 12 amino acids. Trimming took 7 bases from V and 5 from J, leaving 11 bases between them. The CDR3 bases are TGCGCCAGCGGGCGGAGGGAAGATACGCAGTATTTT. This gives the protein CASGRREDTQYF.

The chain joins TRBV7-6 to TRBJ2-3; the D gene is possibly TRBD2 (7 bases). Germline lookup yields CDR1 SGHVS and CDR2 FNYEAQ. The CDR3 length is 14 residues. The V end lost 4 bases, the J end lost 6 bases, and 14 bases lay between the germline ends. This chain's CDR3 is CASSSRTRGDTQYF. The CDR3 DNA is TGTGCCAGCAGCTCACGGACTAGGGGGGATACGCAGTATTTT.

This clone was found a few times. The chain couples TRBV5-1 to TRBJ2-7, with TRBD1 identical over 7 bases. V shed 4 bases, J shed 6 bases, and the junction held 4 bases outside the gene matches. The CDR3 is 12 amino acids. Germline V gene lookup returns CDR1 SGHRS and CDR2 YFSETQ. The CDR3 coding sequence is TGCGCCAGCAGCGTGACAGGGAGCGAGCAGTACTTC. Protein sequence: CASSVTGSEQYF.

This clone was counted only a few times. V gene TRBV2 combines with J gene TRBJ1-6, with TRBD1 matching 9 bases. There are 14 residues in the CDR3. The junction had 3 bases not matched to a gene; V was cut back by 7 bases and J by 5 bases. The V gene's germline CDR1 is SNHLY and CDR2 FYNNEI. DNA for the CDR3: TGTGCCAGCACCCGGACAGGGGATAATTCACCCCTCCACTTT. It yields the protein CASTRTGDNSPLHF.